Listed here are 25 T cell receptor beta chains from one sample, sequenced in a study of blood T cell repertoires in COVID-19. Clones were read by immunoSEQ multiplex PCR, and TCRdb kept only the in-frame ones, dropping some. The profile shows roughly 55,000 clones, less than 90% of them singletons. The sequenced sample was peripheral blood. These receptors were collected from a woman aged 55-75 years with acute or convalescent COVID-19.

The rearrangement joins TRBV2 to TRBJ2-2; 7 bases are a match to TRBD1. CDR1 is SNHLY, CDR2 FYNNEI, per germline. CDR3 length: 15 amino acids. V gave up 7 bases and J gave up 0 bases; unmatched junction bases: 5. CDR3 sequence (DNA): TGTGCCAGCAAGGCCCAGGGGGCGAACACCGGGGAGCTGTTTTTT. Translating gives CASKAQGANTGELFF.

This chain uses TRBV11-2 with TRBJ1-2; D gene ambiguous. The V end lost 0 bases, the J end lost 2 bases, and 10 bases lay between the germline ends. Germline CDR1 SGHAT, CDR2 FQNNGV. This CDR3 region has 15 residues. CDR3 region: CASSLDAGLNYGYTF. The CDR3 DNA reads TGTGCCAGCAGCTTAGATGCAGGCCTAAACTATGGCTACACCTTC.

This clone was seen more than once but under ten times. The V gene is TRBV18, the J gene TRBJ1-2, with D uncertain. Germline assignment: CDR1 KGHSH and CDR2 LQKENI. The CDR3 is made up of 16 amino acids. Trimming stripped 0 bases from V and 0 bases from J, with 11 bases between. The CDR3 reads CASSPPYQEANYGYTF. The CDR3 nucleotides are TGTGCCAGCTCACCACCGTATCAGGAAGCTAACTATGGCTACACCTTC. The full variable domain, rest sourced from reference TRBV18 and TRBJ1-2, is NAGVMQNPRHLVRRRGQEARLRCSPMKGHSHVYWYRQLPEEGLKFMVYLQKENIIDESGMPKERFSAEFPKEGPSILRIQQVVRGDSAAYFCASSPPYQEANYGYTFGSGTRLTVV.

The V and J genes are TRBV6-5 and TRBJ1-2, with TRBD1 as a possible D gene (6 bases). Germline values: CDR1 MNHEY, CDR2 SVGAGI. This CDR3 contains 15 residues. V was shortened by 7 bases and J by 3 bases, with 18 bases between the two germline ends. The DNA of the CDR3 is TGTGCCAGCATACAGTCCCCACAGGGCCACTATGGCTACACCTTC. It translates to CASIQSPQGHYGYTF.

This clone turned up a few times. This CDR3 is CASSLIGGGTDTQYF. The DNA for the CDR3 is TGTGCCAGTAGTCTTATCGGCGGGGGCACAGATACGCAGTATTTT. This chain uses TRBV19 with TRBJ2-3; weak D call: TRBD2 (6 bases). This CDR3 has 15 amino acids. Germline lookup yields CDR1 LNHDA and CDR2 SQIVND (reference sequence). The V and J ends lost 5 bases and 1 base respectively, with 13 bases between them.

The V gene is TRBV15, the J gene TRBJ1-2; the match to TRBD1 covers 9 bases. The length of the CDR3 is 14 residues. The germline CDR1 and CDR2 sequences are LNHNV and YYDKDF (reference sequence). V shed 3 bases and J 2 bases; nucleotides not matched to a gene: 1. The CDR3 nucleotides read TGTGCCACCAGCAGCGGACAGGGGAACTATGGCTACACCTTC. Amino acids: CATSSGQGNYGYTF.

This sequence joins TRBV27 and TRBJ1-3, with D tentatively TRBD1 (6 bases). The CDR3 runs 14 residues. Trimming left V 6 bases short and J 4 bases short, with 13 bases between. The V gene's germline CDR1 is MNHEY and CDR2 SMNVEV (reference sequence). For the CDR3, the DNA is TGTGCCAGCAGGGGAGGGGGATTGGGAAACACCATATATTTT. It yields the protein CASRGGGLGNTIYF.

The chain combines TRBV7-8 with TRBJ1-3; 7 nucleotides align to TRBD1. Germline CDR1 reads SGHVS; CDR2 reads FQNEAQ. The CDR3 loop spans 16 amino acids. V dropped 5 bases and J dropped 3; count of bases not matched to a gene: 10. CDR3 DNA sequence: TGTGCCAGCAGCCTCCGGACAGGAAACTTTGGAAACACCATATATTTT. Translating gives CASSLRTGNFGNTIYF.

This clone was counted once. The rearrangement joins TRBV10-2 to TRBJ1-4, with a possible D match to TRBD1 (5 bases). CDR3 length: 12 residues. The V gene lost 6 bases and the J gene lost 10 bases, with 12 bases spanning the gap. Germline V CDR1 and CDR2: WSHSY, SAAADI. CDR3 loop: CASREAGGKLFF. As DNA, the CDR3 is TGCGCCAGCAGGGAGGCCGGGGGAAAACTGTTTTTT.

V gene TRBV15 combines with J gene TRBJ1-5; perhaps TRBD1 as D (5 bases). The CDR3 has 16 residues. Trimming pared 1 base from V and 4 bases from J, leaving 14 bases between. CDR1 is LNHNV and CDR2 is YYDKDF in the germline V gene (reference sequence). DNA for the CDR3: TGTGCCACCAGCAGAGCTGCGCGGGGGAATAATCAGCCCCAGCATTTT. This gives the protein CATSRAARGNNQPQHF.

The chain employs TRBV5-5 and TRBJ1-1, with D perhaps TRBD1 (5 bases). This CDR3 is 14 amino acids long. Trimming took 2 bases from V and 10 from J, leaving 18 bases between them. Germline CDR1 SGHKS, CDR2 YYEKEE (reference sequence). In DNA, the CDR3 is TGTGCCAGCAGCTTACAAGGGGCCTCCGGGGGAGCTTTCTTT. This translates into CASSLQGASGGAFF.

This clone came up once. V gene TRBV9 combines with J gene TRBJ2-5, with 13 bases lining up with TRBD2. Germline V lookup: CDR1 SGDLS, CDR2 YYNGEE. Losses at the gene ends were 3 bases for V and 1 base for J; bases not matched to a gene: 3. This CDR3 has 16 residues. The CDR3 DNA reads as TGTGCCAGCAGCGCTCGACTAGCGGGGGGCCAAGAGACCCAGTACTTC. As protein: CASSARLAGGQETQYF.

Only a few counts were recorded for this clone. The chain employs TRBV12-3 or TRBV12-4 and TRBJ1-5; D is possibly TRBD1 (5 bases). The CDR3 sequence is 13 residues long. Trimming removed 1 base at V and 4 bases at J, with 5 bases between. CDR3 loop: CASSLGQNQPQHF. The CDR3 nucleotides read TGTGCCAGCAGTTTAGGACAGAATCAGCCCCAGCATTTT.

This clone was observed a handful of times. The rearrangement links TRBV2 to TRBJ2-1, with 13 bases matching TRBD2. The CDR3 is 15 amino acids. In germline, CDR1 is SNHLY, CDR2 FYNNEI. V shed 5 bases, J shed 8 bases, and the junction held 6 bases outside the gene matches. CDR3 nucleotide sequence: TGTGCCAGCAGTAAACTAGCGGGGGGGTTGGATGAGCAGTTCTTC. Translation: CASSKLAGGLDEQFF. Drawing the rest from reference TRBV2 and TRBJ2-1, the complete variable domain is EPEVTQTPSHQVTQMGQEVILRCVPISNHLYFYWYRQILGQKVEFLVSFYNNEISEKSEIFDDQFSVERPDGSNFTLKIRSTKLEDSAMYFCASSKLAGGLDEQFFGPGTRLTVL.

The chain is built from TRBV7-2 and TRBJ1-2, with 10 bases identical to TRBD1. In germline, CDR1 is SGHTA, CDR2 FQGNSA. This CDR3 contains 16 residues. The junction had 11 bases not matched to a gene; V was cut back by 5 bases and J by 5 bases. The CDR3 DNA reads as TGTGCCAGCAGCCCGCGACAGGGGGCTGGGGTATATGGCTACACCTTC. It encodes CASSPRQGAGVYGYTF.

This clone was seen a few times. The chain couples TRBV19 to TRBJ1-5; D remains unclear. V lost 3 bases and J 1 base, leaving 10 bases between the germline ends. The CDR3 is made up of 15 amino acids. In germline, CDR1 is LNHDA, CDR2 SQIVND (reference sequence). CDR3 nucleotide sequence: TGTGCCAGTAGTATTATTGGGAGGAGCAATCAGCCCCAGCATTTT. Translation gives CASSIIGRSNQPQHF.

The rearrangement links TRBV6-6 to TRBJ1-3; 8 nucleotides agree with TRBD1. Looked up from germline, CDR1 is MNHNY and CDR2 is SVGAGI (reference sequence). CDR3 length: 16 amino acids. J gave up 3 bases and V 0 bases, and 4 bases lay outside the gene matches. The CDR3 DNA reads TGTGCCAGCAGTTACTCGAAGGGACAGGATGGAAACACCATATATTTT. Protein sequence: CASSYSKGQDGNTIYF.

This chain connects TRBV30 to TRBJ2-1; 7 positions agree with TRBD2. The CDR3 runs to 14 residues. V lost 2 bases, J lost 7 bases, and 8 bases stayed unmatched. Germline V gives CDR1 GTSNPN, CDR2 SVGIG (reference sequence). The CDR3 nucleotides are TGTGCCTGGAGTCGAGATAGAGCGGGAAATGAGCAGTTCTTC. This translates into CAWSRDRAGNEQFF. Full variable domain (rest looked up from reference TRBV30 and TRBJ2-1): SQTIHQWPATLVQPVGSPLSLECTVEGTSNPNLYWYRQAAGRGLQLLFYSVGIGQISSEVPQNLSASRPQDRQFILSSKKLLLSDSGFYLCAWSRDRAGNEQFFGPGTRLTVL.

This chain links TRBV7-3 with TRBJ1-5, with TRBD1 matching 8 bases. The CDR3 runs to 18 residues. The germline gives CDR1 SGHTA, CDR2 FQGTGA. V lost 0 bases and J lost 1; bases outside the gene matches: 8. CDR3 sequence: CASSLTSFGTGSNQPQHF. The CDR3 region has the DNA TGTGCCAGCAGCTTAACGAGTTTCGGGACAGGAAGCAATCAGCCCCAGCATTTT.

This sequence joins TRBV9 and TRBJ2-1; possible D gene TRBD1, 5 bases. The CDR3 is made up of 13 amino acids. V lost 2 bases to trimming and J lost 13 bases, with 16 bases between them. Germline V lookup: CDR1 SGDLS, CDR2 YYNGEE. CDR3 residues: CASSVTTQGLQFF. DNA for the CDR3: TGTGCCAGCAGCGTTACCACGCAGGGCTTACAGTTCTTC.

The CDR3 region is CASSQEMGTVYGYTF. The CDR3 nucleotides read TGTGCCAGCAGCCAAGAAATGGGCACGGTCTATGGCTACACCTTC. The chain joins TRBV14 to TRBJ1-2; unclear D gene. V was shortened by 0 bases and J by 4 bases, with 12 bases between the two germline ends. CDR1 SGHDN and CDR2 FVKESK come from the germline V gene. The CDR3 has 15 amino acids.

The chain combines TRBV28 with TRBJ1-4; 9 positions match TRBD1. Trimming took 3 bases from V and 14 from J; bases not matched to a gene: 16. The CDR3 is 16 amino acids. The germline CDR1 and CDR2 sequences are MDHEN and SYDVKM. In nucleotides, the CDR3 is TGTGCCAGCAGTTTGGGGACAGGGAGATTAATGAAAAGGCTGTTTTTT. It specifies CASSLGTGRLMKRLFF. Full variable domain (outside the CDR3, taken from reference TRBV28 and TRBJ1-4): DVKVTQSSRYLVKRTGEKVFLECVQDMDHENMFWYRQDPGLGLRLIYFSYDVKMKEKGDIPEGYSVSREKKERFSLILESASTNQTSMYLCASSLGTGRLMKRLFFGSGTQLSVL.

The chain carries TRBV3-1 (or the pseudogene TRBV3-2) and TRBJ2-1; 9 bases match TRBD2. J was trimmed by 10 bases and V by 0 bases; bases with no gene match: 7. CDR1 LGHDT and CDR2 YNNKEL come from the germline V gene (reference sequence). The CDR3 has 15 amino acids. CDR3 DNA: TGTGCCAGCAGCCAAGATCCTTGGACTAGCGTCGAGCAGTTCTTC. It encodes CASSQDPWTSVEQFF.

J is TRBJ2-2 and V is TRBV28, with D possibly being TRBD2 (6 bases). CDR3 size: 15 residues. Looked up from germline, CDR1 is MDHEN and CDR2 is SYDVKM. V was shortened by 6 bases and J by 5 bases, with 16 bases between the two germline ends. The CDR3 region has the DNA TGTGCCAGCAGGCCTCGGGGGTGGGTAACCGGGGAGCTGTTTTTT. Translation: CASRPRGWVTGELFF. The full variable domain, with the rest looked up from reference TRBV28 and TRBJ2-2, is DVKVTQSSRYLVKRTGEKVFLECVQDMDHENMFWYRQDPGLGLRLIYFSYDVKMKEKGDIPEGYSVSREKKERFSLILESASTNQTSMYLCASRPRGWVTGELFFGEGSRLTVL.

This chain connects TRBV27 to TRBJ1-2; the D gene is possibly TRBD1 (5 bases). CDR1 is MNHEY and CDR2 is SMNVEV in the germline V gene (reference sequence). The ends were cut back, 5 bases at V and 2 bases at J, with 24 bases in the middle. CDR3 length: 18 amino acids. The CDR3 DNA follows: TGTGCCAGCAGTCCCCCCGGGACCTCGGGACTCGGGAACTATGGCTACACCTTC. It translates to CASSPPGTSGLGNYGYTF.